The present T cell receptor beta chain was sequenced within a study of T cell responses to AZD1222 COVID-19 vaccine. Broader study findings: Only six AZD1222 recipients tested seropositive at baseline.

The repertoire was sequenced with immunoSEQ multiplex PCR; TCRdb's copy has only in-frame clones and lacks some. The data show 130,000 to 150,000 clones, under 95% seen once. This CDR3 region has 15 residues. CDR1 is SGHKS and CDR2 is YYEKEE in the germline V gene (reference sequence). Trimming at V came to 5 bases and at J to 6 bases, leaving 12 bases not matched to a gene. Turning to this clone: What it binds is not known.

This chain uses TRBV5-5 with TRBJ2-3, with TRBD1 identical over 7 bases. The sequenced sample was peripheral blood, obtained on day 0 of AZD1222 vaccination. The receptor's source is an adult in good health. The DNA for the CDR3 is TGTGCCAGCAGTATCGGACAGGCCCGGTTGGATACGCAGTATTTT. As protein: CASSIGQARLDTQYF.